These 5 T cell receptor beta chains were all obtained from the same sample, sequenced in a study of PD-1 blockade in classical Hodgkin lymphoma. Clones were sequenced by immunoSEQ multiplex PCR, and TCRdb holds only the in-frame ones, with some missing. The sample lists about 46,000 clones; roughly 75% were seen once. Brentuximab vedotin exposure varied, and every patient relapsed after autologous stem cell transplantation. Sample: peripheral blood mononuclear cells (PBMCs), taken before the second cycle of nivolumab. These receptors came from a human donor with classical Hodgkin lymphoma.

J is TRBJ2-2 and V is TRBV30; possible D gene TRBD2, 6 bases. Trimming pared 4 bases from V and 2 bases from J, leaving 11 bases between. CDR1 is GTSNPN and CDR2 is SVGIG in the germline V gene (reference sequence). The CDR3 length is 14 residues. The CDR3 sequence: CAWKNGGNTGELFF. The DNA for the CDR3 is TGTGCCTGGAAGAACGGGGGAAACACCGGGGAGCTGTTTTTT.

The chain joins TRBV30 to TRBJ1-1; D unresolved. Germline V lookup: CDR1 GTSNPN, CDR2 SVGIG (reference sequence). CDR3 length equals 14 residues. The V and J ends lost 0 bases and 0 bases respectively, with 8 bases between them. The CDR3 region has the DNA TGTGCCTGGAGTGTAGTATCGGTGAACACTGAAGCTTTCTTT. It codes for CAWSVVSVNTEAFF.

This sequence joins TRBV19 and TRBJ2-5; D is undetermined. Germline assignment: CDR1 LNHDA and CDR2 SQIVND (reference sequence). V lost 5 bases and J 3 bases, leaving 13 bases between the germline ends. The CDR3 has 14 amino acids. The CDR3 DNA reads TGTGCCAGTAGTGATCGTCCAGGAAAAGAGACCCAGTACTTC. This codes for CASSDRPGKETQYF.

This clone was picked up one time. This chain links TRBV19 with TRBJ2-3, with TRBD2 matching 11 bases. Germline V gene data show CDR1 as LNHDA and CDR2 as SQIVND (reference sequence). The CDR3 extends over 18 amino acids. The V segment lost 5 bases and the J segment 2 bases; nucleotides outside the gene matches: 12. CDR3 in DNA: TGTGCCAGTAGTCCCCAACGACTAGCGGGACAATACACAGATACGCAGTATTTT. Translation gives CASSPQRLAGQYTDTQYF. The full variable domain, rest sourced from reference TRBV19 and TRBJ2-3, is DGGITQSPKYLFRKEGQNVTLSCEQNLNHDAMYWYRQDPGQGLRLIYYSQIVNDFQKGDIAEGYSVSREKKESFPLTVTSAQKNPTAFYLCASSPQRLAGQYTDTQYFGPGTRLTVL.

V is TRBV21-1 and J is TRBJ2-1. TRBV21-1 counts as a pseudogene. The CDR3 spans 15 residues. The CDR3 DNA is TGTGCCAGCCCGTCGGCCTATTTCGCATTCGGTGAGCAGTTCTTC. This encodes CASPSAYFAFGEQFF.